This T cell receptor beta chain originates from a study of response to subunit inactivated influenza vaccine. The study's findings and limits: Seasonal influenza vaccination, on each occasion, was suggested by the authors to recruit few new T cells.

TCRdb independently ran MiXCR on the RT-PCR reads; one entry per CDR3 protein. The table shows 650,000 to 800,000 distinct CDR3 sequences, with about a fifth occurring only once. The CDR3 totals 14 residues. CDR1 SEHNR and CDR2 FQNEAQ come from the germline V gene (reference sequence). V was clipped by 1 base and J by 0 bases, with 6 bases between them. Details on this clonotype: What it binds is unknown.

The sample was PBMCs from blood, taken 5 to 6 days after vaccination. This TCR was sampled from a man between 50 and 59 years old who received an inactivated influenza vaccine. This sequence joins TRBV7-9 and TRBJ1-1; D remains unclear. The CDR3 nucleotides read TGTGCCAGCAGCTTAGTTATGATGAACACTGAAGCTTTCTTT. Translating gives CASSLVMMNTEAFF.